A single T cell receptor (beta chain) is shown here with its context. Its antigen remains unknown. Use of 60 Vbeta and 13 Jbeta primers characterized the PCR. Some clones are missing from TCRdb's copy, which holds only in-frame ones; the method was immunoSEQ multiplex PCR. In the table there are over 150,000 clones, around 75% of which are singletons. This entry is derived from a study of cytomegalovirus exposure and HLA in healthy donors. For the study at large: Unique TCR beta sequences numbering some 120 million came from 150 million to 200 million T cells in an earlier analysis.

V was shortened by 5 bases and J by 4 bases, with 23 bases between the two germline ends. Germline CDR1 and CDR2: SGHTA and FQGTGA. This CDR3 has 18 amino acids. The donors comprised healthy bone marrow donors. Notes on the study in general: According to reports, the classifier identified cytomegalovirus status with high specificity and sensitivity.

This rearrangement joins TRBV7-3 to TRBJ2-2; a weak D match, TRBD2 (6 bases). Sequenced sample: PBMCs. The TCR sequence derives from a male donor in good health and CMV-seronegative. The CDR3 bases are TGTGCCAGCAGCCCGACCCCCCCCGGGAGTGGGGGCACCGGGGAGCTGTTTTTT. Its translation: CASSPTPPGSGGTGELFF. The full variable domain, its missing parts supplied by reference TRBV7-3 and TRBJ2-2, is GAGVSQTPSNKVTEKGKYVELRCDPISGHTALYWYRQSLGQGPEFLIYFQGTGAADDSGLPNDRFFAVRPEGSVSTLKIQRTERGDSAVYLCASSPTPPGSGGTGELFFGEGSRLTVL.